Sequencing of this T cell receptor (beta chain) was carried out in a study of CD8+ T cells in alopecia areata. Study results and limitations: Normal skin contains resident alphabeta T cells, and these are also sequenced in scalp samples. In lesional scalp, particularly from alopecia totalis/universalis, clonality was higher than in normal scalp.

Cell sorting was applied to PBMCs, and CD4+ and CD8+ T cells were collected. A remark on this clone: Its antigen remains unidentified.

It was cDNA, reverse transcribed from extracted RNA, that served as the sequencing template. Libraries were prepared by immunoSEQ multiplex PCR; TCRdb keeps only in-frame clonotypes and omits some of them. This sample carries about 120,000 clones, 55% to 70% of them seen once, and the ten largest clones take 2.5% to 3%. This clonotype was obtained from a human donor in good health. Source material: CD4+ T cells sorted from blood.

In DNA, the CDR3 is TGTGCCAGCTCACCGTTACCCAGCCAAGAGACCCAGTACTTC. Translating gives CASSPLPSQETQYF. The chain carries TRBV18 and TRBJ2-5; D not certain. V was clipped by 3 bases and J by 1 base, with 9 bases between them. Germline CDR1 KGHSH, CDR2 LQKENI. The CDR3 is 14 amino acids.